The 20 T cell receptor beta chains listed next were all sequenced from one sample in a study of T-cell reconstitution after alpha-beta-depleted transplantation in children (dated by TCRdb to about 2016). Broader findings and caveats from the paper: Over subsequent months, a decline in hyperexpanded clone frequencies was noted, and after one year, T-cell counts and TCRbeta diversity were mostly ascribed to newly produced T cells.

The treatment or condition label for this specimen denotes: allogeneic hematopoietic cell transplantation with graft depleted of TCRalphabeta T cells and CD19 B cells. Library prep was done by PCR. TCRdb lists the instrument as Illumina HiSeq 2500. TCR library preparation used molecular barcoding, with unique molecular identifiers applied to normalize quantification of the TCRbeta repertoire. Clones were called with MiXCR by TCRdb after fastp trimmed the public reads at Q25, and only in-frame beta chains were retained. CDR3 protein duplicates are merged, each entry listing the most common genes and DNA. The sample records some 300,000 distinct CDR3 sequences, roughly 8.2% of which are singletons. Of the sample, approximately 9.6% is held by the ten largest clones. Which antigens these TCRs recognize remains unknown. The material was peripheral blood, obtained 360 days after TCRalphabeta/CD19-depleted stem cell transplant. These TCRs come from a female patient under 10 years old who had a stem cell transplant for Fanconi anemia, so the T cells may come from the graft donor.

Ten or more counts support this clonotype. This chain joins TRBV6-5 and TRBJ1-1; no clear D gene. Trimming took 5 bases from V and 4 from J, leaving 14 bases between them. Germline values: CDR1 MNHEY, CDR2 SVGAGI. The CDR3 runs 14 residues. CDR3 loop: CASSRPGGFTEAFF. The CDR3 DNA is TGTGCCAGCAGTCGCCCCGGTGGGTTCACTGAAGCTTTCTTT.

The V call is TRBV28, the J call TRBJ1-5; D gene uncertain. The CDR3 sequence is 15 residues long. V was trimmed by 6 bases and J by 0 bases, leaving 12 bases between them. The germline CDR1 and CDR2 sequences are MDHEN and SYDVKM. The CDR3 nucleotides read TGTGCCAGCAGCCCATACTTCTATAGCAATCAGCCCCAGCATTTT. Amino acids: CASSPYFYSNQPQHF.

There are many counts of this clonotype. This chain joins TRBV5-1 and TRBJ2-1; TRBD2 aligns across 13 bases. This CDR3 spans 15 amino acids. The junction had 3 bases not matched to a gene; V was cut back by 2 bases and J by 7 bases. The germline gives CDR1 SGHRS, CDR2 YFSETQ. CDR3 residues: CASSLLAGGQNEQFF. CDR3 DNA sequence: TGCGCCAGCAGCTTACTAGCGGGGGGGCAAAATGAGCAGTTCTTC.

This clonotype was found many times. The CDR3 region has the DNA TGTGCCAGCAGCCAAGATGGGCGGACGAACGAGCAGTACTTC. Amino acids: CASSQDGRTNEQYF. The genes are TRBV4-2 and TRBJ2-7; D is unclear. Trimming took 0 bases from V and 5 from J, leaving 11 bases between them. Germline V gene sequence: CDR1 LGHNA, CDR2 YNFKEQ. The CDR3 contains 14 residues.

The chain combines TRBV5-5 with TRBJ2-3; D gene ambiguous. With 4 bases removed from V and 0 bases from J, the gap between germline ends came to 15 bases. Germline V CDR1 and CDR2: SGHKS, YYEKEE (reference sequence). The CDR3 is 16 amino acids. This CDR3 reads CASSLDFWPSTDTQYF. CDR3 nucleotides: TGTGCCAGCAGCCTGGATTTTTGGCCTAGCACAGATACGCAGTATTTT.

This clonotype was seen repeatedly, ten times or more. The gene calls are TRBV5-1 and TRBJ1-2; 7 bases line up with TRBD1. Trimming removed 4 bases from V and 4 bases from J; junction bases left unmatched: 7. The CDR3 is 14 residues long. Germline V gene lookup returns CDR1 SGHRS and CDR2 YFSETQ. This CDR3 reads CASSESTGLYGYTF. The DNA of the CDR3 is TGCGCCAGCAGCGAGTCGACAGGGCTCTATGGCTACACCTTC.

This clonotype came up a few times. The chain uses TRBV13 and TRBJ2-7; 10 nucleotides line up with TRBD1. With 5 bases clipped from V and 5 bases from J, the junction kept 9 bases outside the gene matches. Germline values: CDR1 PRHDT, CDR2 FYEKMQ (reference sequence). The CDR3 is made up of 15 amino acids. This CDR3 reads CASSPGTGVKNEQYF. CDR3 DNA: TGTGCCAGCAGCCCGGGGACAGGGGTGAAGAACGAGCAGTACTTC.

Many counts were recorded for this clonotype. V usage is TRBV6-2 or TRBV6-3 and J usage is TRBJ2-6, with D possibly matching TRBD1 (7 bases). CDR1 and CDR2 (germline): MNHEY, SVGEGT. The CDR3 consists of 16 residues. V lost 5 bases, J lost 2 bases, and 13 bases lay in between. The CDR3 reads CASSKAGGTGANVLTF. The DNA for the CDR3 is TGTGCCAGCAGTAAGGCAGGGGGGACTGGGGCCAACGTCCTGACTTTC.

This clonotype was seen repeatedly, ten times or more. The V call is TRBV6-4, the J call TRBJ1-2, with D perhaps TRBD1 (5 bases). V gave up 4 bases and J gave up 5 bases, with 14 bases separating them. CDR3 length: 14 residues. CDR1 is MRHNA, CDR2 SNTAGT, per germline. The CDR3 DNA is TGTGCCAGCAGTGCGTCAGGGACGGCTTATGGCTACACCTTC. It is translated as CASSASGTAYGYTF.

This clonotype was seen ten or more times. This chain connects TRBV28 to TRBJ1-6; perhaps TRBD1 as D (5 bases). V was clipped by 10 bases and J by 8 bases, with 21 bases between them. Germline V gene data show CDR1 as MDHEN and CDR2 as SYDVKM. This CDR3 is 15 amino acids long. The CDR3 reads CATRGLKKSHSPLHF. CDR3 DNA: TGTGCCACCCGGGGCCTCAAAAAATCGCATTCACCCCTCCACTTT. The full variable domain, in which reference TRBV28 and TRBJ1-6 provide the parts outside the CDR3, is DVKVTQSSRYLVKRTGEKVFLECVQDMDHENMFWYRQDPGLGLRLIYFSYDVKMKEKGDIPEGYSVSREKKERFSLILESASTNQTSMYLCATRGLKKSHSPLHFGNGTRLTVT.

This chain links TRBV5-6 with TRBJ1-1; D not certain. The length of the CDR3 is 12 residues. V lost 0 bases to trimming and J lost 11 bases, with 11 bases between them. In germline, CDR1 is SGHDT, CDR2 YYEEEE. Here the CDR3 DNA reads TGTGCCAGCAGCTTGGTCCTAGGAGGGGCTTTCTTT. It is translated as CASSLVLGGAFF.

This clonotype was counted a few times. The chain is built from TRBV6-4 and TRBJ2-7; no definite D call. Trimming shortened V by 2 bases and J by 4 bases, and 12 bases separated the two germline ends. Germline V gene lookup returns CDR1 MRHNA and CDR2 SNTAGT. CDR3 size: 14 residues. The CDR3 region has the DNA TGTGCCAGCAGTGACCGGACCTTTTGGTACGAGCAGTACTTC. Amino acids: CASSDRTFWYEQYF.

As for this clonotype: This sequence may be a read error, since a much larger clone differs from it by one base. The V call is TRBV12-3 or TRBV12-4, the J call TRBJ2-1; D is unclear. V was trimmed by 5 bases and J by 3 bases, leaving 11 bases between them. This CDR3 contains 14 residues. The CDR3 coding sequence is TGTGCCAGCAGTCCGTATGCTAGCTACAATGAGCAGTTCTTC. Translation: CASSPYASYNEQFF.

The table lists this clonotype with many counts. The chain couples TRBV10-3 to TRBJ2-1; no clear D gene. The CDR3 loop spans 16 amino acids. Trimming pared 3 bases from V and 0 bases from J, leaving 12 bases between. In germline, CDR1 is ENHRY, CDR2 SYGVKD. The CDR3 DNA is TGTGCCATCAGTGAAATGGTGGGGAACTCCTACAATGAGCAGTTCTTC. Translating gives CAISEMVGNSYNEQFF.

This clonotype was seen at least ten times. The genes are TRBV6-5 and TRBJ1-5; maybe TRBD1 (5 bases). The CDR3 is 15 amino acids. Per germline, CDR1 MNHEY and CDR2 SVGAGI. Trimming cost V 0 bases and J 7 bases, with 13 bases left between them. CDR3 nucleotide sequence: TGTGCCAGCAGTTACTCGGGGGTAGGACGACAGCCCCAGCATTTT. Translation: CASSYSGVGRQPQHF.

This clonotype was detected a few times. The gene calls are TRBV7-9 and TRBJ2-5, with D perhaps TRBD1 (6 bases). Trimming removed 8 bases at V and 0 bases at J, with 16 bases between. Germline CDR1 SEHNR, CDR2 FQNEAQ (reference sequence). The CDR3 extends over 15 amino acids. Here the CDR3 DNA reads TGTGCCAGCGAGACAGGACCGTGGCACCAAGAGACCCAGTACTTC. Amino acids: CASETGPWHQETQYF.

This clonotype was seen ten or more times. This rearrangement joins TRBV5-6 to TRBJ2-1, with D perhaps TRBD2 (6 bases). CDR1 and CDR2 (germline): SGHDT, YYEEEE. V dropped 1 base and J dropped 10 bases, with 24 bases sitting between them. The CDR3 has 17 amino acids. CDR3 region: CASSLRGSGTSTTEQFF. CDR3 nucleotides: TGTGCCAGCAGCTTGCGGGGGTCGGGGACCAGCACAACAGAGCAGTTCTTC.

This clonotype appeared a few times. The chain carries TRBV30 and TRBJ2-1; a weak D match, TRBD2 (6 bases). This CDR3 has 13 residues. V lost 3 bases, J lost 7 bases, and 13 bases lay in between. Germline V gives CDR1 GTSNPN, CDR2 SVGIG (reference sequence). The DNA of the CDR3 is TGTGCCTGGAGGGCGGGGTCATATAATGAGCAGTTCTTC. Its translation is CAWRAGSYNEQFF.

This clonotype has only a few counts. For the CDR3, the DNA is TGTGCCAGCAGGACCGGGACTACTTTTATTTACGAGCAGTACGTC. It translates to CASRTGTTFIYEQYV. The chain is built from TRBV2 and TRBJ2-7; 7 bases match TRBD2. This CDR3 spans 15 amino acids. V lost 6 bases and J lost 4; bases outside the gene matches: 12. Germline lookup yields CDR1 SNHLY and CDR2 FYNNEI.

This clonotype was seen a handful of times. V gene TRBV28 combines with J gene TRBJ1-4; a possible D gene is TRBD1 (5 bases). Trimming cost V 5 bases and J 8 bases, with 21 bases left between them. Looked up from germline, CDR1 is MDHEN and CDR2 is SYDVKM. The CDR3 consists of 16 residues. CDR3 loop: CASSPSRTGGVEKLFF. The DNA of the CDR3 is TGTGCCAGCAGTCCCTCACGCACAGGAGGGGTCGAAAAACTGTTTTTT.